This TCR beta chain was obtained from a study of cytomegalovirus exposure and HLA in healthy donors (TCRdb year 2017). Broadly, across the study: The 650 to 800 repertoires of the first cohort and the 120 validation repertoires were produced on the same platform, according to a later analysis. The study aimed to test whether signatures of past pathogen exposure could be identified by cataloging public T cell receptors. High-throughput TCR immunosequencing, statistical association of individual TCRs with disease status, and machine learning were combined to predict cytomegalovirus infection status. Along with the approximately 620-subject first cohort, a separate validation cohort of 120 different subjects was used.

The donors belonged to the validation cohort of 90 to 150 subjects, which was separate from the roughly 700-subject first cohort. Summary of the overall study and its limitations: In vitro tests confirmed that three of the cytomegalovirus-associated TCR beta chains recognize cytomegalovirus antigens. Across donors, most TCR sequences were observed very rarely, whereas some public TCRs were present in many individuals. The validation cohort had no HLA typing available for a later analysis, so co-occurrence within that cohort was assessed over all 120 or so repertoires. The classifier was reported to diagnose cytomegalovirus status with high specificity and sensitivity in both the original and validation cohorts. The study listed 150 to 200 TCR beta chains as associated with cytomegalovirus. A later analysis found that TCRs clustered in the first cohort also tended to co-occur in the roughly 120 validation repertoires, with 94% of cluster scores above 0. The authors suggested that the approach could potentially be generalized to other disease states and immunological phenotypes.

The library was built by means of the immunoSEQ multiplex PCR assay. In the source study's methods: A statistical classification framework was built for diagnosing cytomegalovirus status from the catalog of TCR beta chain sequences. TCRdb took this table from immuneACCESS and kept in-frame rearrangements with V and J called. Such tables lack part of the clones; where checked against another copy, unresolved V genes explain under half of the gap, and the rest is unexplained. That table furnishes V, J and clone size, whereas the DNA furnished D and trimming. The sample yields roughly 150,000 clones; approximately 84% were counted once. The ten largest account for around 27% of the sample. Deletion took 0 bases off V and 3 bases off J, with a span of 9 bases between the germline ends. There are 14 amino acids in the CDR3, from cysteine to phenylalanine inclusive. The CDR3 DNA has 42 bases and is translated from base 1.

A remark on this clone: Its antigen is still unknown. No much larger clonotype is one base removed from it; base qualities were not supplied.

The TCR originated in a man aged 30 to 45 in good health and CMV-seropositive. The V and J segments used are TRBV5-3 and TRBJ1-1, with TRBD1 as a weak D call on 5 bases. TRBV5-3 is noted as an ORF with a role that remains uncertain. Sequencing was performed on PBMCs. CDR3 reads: CARSLGQPHTEAFF. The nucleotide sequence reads TGTGCCAGAAGCTTGGGACAGCCACACACTGAAGCTTTCTTT.